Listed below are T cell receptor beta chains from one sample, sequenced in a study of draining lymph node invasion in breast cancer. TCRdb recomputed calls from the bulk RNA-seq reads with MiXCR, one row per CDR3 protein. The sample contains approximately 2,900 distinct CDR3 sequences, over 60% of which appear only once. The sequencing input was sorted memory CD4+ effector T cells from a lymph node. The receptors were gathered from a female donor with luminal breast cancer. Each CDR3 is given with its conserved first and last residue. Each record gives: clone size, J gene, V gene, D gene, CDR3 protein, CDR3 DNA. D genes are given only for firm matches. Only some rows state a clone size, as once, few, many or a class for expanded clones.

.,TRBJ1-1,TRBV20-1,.,CSAHTGGRGTEAFF,TGCAGTGCCCATACGGGGGGGAGGGGGACTGAAGCTTTCTTT
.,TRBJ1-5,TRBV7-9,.,CASSAQGSDQPQHF,TGTGCCAGCAGCGCCCAGGGGAGTGATCAGCCCCAGCATTTT
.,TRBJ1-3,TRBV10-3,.,CAISPDSASGNTIYF,TGTGCCATCAGTCCCGACAGCGCCTCTGGAAACACCATATATTTT
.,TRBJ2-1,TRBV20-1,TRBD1,CSASRPQGADNEQFF,TGCAGTGCTAGCCGACCGCAGGGGGCCGACAATGAGCAGTTCTTC
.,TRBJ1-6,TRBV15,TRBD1,CATSRGTGGGSPLHF,TGTGCCACCAGCAGAGGAACAGGGGGCGGTTCACCCCTCCACTTT
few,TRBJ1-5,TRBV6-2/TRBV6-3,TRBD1,CAVWTGPSNQPQHF,TGTGCCGTCTGGACAGGACCTAGCAATCAGCCCCAGCATTTT
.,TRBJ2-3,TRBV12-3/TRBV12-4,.,CASTPGSGTDTQYF,TGTGCCAGCACCCCGGGGAGCGGCACAGATACGCAGTATTTT
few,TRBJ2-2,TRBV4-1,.,CASSQPGTAGELFF,TGCGCCAGCAGCCAGCCCGGAACGGCCGGGGAGCTGTTTTTT
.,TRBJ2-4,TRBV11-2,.,CASSPQVVAKNIQYF,TGTGCCAGCAGCCCCCAAGTTGTAGCCAAAAACATTCAGTACTTC
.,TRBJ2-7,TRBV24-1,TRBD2,CATRPLADSAGEPYEQYF,TGTGCCACCAGACCCCTAGCGGACTCTGCGGGAGAGCCCTACGAGCAGTACTTC
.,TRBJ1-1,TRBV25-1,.,CASSPPVENTEAFF,TGTGCCAGCAGCCCTCCCGTGGAGAACACTGAAGCTTTCTTT
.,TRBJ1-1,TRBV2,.,CAISANTEAFF,TGTGCCATTTCAGCTAACACTGAAGCTTTCTTT
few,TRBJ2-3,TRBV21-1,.,CASADVTAQSTDTQYF,TGTGCCAGCGCCGATGTTACGGCCCAGAGCACAGATACGCAGTATTTT
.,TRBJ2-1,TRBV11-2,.,CASSLDQGWEFF,TGTGCCAGCAGCTTAGATCAGGGTTGGGAGTTCTTC
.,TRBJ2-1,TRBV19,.,CASSIGARQFF,TGTGCCAGTAGTATCGGAGCCAGACAGTTCTTC
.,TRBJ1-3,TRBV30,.,CAWSGSYSGNTIYF,TGTGCCTGGAGTGGCTCCTACTCTGGAAACACCATATATTTT
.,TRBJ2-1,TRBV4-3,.,CASSLNKGGGQFF,TGCGCCAGCAGCCTCAACAAGGGGGGCGGCCAGTTCTTC
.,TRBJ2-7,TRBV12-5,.,CASGLVAGSKLYEQYF,TGTGCTAGTGGTTTGGTAGCAGGCAGTAAACTTTACGAGCAGTACTTC
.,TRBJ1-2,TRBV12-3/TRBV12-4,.,CASSRRPEHYGYTF,TGTGCCAGCAGTCGGCGTCCCGAGCACTATGGCTACACCTTC
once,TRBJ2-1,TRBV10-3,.,CAISESFDNEQFF,TGTGCCATCAGTGAGTCGTTTGACAATGAGCAGTTCTTC
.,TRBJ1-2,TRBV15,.,CATSRSGDGLYGYTF,TGTGCCACCAGCAGGTCCGGGGACGGCCTCTATGGCTACACCTTC
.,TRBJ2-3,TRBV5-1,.,CASRFARPTDTQYF,TGCGCCAGCAGGTTTGCCCGGCCCACAGATACGCAGTATTTT
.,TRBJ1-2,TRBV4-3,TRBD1,CASSQGPRGTGPLGYTF,TGCGCCAGCAGCCAAGGGCCTCGTGGGACAGGCCCTCTCGGCTACACCTTC
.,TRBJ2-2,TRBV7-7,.,CASSPQGGVGTGELFF,TGTGCTAGCAGCCCCCAGGGGGGAGTGGGCACAGGGGAGCTGTTTTTT
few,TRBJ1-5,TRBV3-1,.,CASSQDVSGPQHF,TGTGCCAGCAGCCAAGATGTGTCGGGGCCCCAGCATTTT
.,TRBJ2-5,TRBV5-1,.,CASSLIGAQETQYF,TGCGCCAGCAGCTTGATTGGGGCCCAAGAGACCCAGTACTTC
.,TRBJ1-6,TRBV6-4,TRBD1,CASSEMTGGNSPLHF,TGTGCCAGCAGTGAGATGACAGGGGGCAATTCACCCCTCCACTTT
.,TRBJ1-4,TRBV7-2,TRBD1,CASSVSGTATEKLFF,TGTGCCAGCAGCGTATCCGGGACAGCAACCGAAAAACTGTTTTTT
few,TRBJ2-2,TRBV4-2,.,CASSQIAGSTGELFF,TGTGCCAGCAGCCAGATTGCAGGGTCGACCGGGGAGCTGTTTTTT